This TCR beta chain was profiled in a study of blood T cell repertoires in COVID-19 (dated by TCRdb to the early 2020s). With regard to the full study: Samples from collaborators originated in the United States, Italy and Spain and spanned both the acute and convalescent phases of COVID-19. The dataset comprised deeply sampled blood TCRbeta repertoires from subjects exposed to, actively infected with, or recovered from COVID-19. The prospective study material was composed of cDNA or gDNA derived from T cells, B-cell-depleted T cells, or PBMCs. The repertoires were released in a freely available public database intended as a resource for research on the immune response to SARS-CoV-2. Samples were obtained from the ongoing ImmuneRACE study (first 160 participants) and from about 1,300 subjects provided by 6 global collaborators. Where available, HLA class I and class II types were taken from metadata supplied by the sample provider and were not determined by assay-based typing. The sample metadata nearly always contained a de-identified subject ID, COVID-19 status, age in years and sex.

TCRbeta CDR3 regions were amplified from genomic DNA by means of the immunoSEQ Assay, a bias-controlled multiplex PCR. As for how the authors treated the data: The number of nucleated cells in each sample was estimated from the amplification of reference gene primers within the assay. To quantify the absolute abundance of each unique TCRbeta CDR3 rearrangement, sequence reads were collapsed and filtered. Productive Simpson clonality was computed per sample as the square root of Simpson's diversity index over productive rearrangements. TCRdb obtained this table from immuneACCESS and retained in-frame rearrangements with V and J assigned. These tables miss some clones; where compared with another copy, unresolved V genes account for less than half of the shortfall, and the remainder is unexplained. That table is the source of V, J and clone size, and D and trimming were worked out from the DNA. The sample table shows approximately 80,000 clones, and about 91% are seen once. 6% to 7.5% of the sample lies in the top ten.

Of note for this clone: Its specific antigen is unknown. The record has no base qualities; no much larger clone is one base away.

Whole blood was collected in K2EDTA tubes by collaborating institutions according to the institutions' own protocols. For TCRbeta analysis, collaborator samples were shipped as frozen whole blood, as isolated PBMCs, or as DNA extracted from either sample type. What the research found in general, with its limitations: The amount of clinical and demographic metadata varied by source and participant and was provided uncurated.

The CDR3 contains 16 residues, cysteine and phenylalanine counted. The CDR3 DNA has 48 bases and is translated from base 1. CDR1 and CDR2, per the germline V gene (reference sequence), are LNHDA and SQIVND. Here V drops 6 bases and J drops 2 bases, and the junction holds 11 bases not matched to any gene. Material for sequencing was peripheral blood. This receptor chain uses TRBV19 and TRBJ2-5, with 8 bases aligning to TRBD1. The source of this sequence is a woman over 75 with acute or convalescent COVID-19. The CDR3 is CASRPGQAEKQETQYF. The DNA sequence is as follows: TGTGCCAGTAGGCCGGGACAGGCTGAGAAACAAGAGACCCAGTACTTC.